The source of this T cell receptor (beta chain) is a study of OX40 agonist ivuxolimab in advanced cancers. Germline V gives CDR1 SGHRS, CDR2 YFSETQ. The germline V and J ends were trimmed by 0 bases and 2 bases, with 6 bases remaining between them. The CDR3 has 14 amino acids. The repertoire was sequenced with immunoSEQ multiplex PCR; TCRdb's copy has only in-frame clones and lacks some. The data show almost 70,000 clones, 80% to 90% seen once. This TCR derives from an adult with an advanced solid tumor such as melanoma, head and neck, liver or kidney cancer. The starting material was CD4+ or CD8+ T cells sorted from blood, obtained in a trial of the OX40 agonist ivuxolimab. This chain joins TRBV5-1 and TRBJ1-3; perhaps TRBD1 as D (5 bases). In DNA form, the CDR3 reads TGCGCCAGCAGCTTGGCAGGGACTGGAAACACCATATATTTT. Translated: CASSLAGTGNTIYF.